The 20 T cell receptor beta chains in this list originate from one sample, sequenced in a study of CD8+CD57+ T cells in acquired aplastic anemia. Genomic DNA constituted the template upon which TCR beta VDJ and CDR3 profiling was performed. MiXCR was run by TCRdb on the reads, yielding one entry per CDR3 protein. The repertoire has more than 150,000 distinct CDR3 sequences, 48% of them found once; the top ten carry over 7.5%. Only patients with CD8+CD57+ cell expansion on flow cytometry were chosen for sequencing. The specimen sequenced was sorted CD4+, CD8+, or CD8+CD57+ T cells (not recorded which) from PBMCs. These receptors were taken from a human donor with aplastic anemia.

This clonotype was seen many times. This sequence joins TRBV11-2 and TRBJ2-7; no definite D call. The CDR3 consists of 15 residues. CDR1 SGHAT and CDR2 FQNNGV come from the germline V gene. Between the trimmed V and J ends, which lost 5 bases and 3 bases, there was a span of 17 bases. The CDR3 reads CASSLVPAKIYEQYF. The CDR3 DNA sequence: TGTGCCAGCAGCCTAGTCCCAGCGAAGATCTACGAGCAGTACTTC.

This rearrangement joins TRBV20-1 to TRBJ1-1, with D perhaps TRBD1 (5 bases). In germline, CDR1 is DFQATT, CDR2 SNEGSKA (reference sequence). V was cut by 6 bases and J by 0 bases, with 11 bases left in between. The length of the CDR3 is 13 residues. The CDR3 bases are TGCAGTGCCGGACAACAACTGAACACTGAAGCTTTCTTT. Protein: CSAGQQLNTEAFF.

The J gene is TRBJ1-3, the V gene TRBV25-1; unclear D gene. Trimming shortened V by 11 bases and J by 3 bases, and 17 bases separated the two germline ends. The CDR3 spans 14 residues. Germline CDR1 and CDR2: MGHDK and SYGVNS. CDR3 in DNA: TGTGCCGGGATCCACGGGGAGAGTGGAAACACCATATATTTT. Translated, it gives CAGIHGESGNTIYF.

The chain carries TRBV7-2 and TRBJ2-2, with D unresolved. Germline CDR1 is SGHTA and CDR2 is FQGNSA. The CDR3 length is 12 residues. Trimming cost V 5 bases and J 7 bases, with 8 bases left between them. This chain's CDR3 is CASSILSGELFF. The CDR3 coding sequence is TGTGCCAGCAGCATTCTAAGCGGGGAGCTGTTTTTT.

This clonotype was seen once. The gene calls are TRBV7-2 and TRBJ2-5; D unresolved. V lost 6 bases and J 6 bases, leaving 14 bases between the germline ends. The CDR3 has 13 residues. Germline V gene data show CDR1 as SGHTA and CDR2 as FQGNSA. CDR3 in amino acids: CASSYHLGQTQYF. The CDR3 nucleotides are TGTGCCAGCAGTTACCACCTAGGGCAGACCCAGTACTTC. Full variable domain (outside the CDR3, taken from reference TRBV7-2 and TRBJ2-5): GAGVSQSPSNKVTEKGKDVELRCDPISGHTALYWYRQSLGQGLEFLIYFQGNSAPDKSGLPSDRFSAERTGGSVSTLTIQRTQQEDSAVYLCASSYHLGQTQYFGPGTRLLVL.

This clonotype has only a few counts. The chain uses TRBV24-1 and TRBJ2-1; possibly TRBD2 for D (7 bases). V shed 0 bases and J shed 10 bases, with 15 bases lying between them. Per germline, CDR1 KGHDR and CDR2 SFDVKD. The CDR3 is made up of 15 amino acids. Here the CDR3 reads CATSDLQGGVAEQFF. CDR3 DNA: TGTGCCACCAGTGATTTGCAAGGGGGGGTAGCGGAGCAGTTCTTC.

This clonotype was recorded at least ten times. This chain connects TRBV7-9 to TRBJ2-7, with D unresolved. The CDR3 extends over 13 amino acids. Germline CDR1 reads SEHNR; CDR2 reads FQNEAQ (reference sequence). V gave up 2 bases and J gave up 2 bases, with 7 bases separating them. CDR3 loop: CASSLYRTYEQYF. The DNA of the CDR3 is TGTGCCAGCAGCTTATACCGAACCTACGAGCAGTACTTC. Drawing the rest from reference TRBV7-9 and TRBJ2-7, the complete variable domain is DTGVSQNPRHKITKRGQNVTFRCDPISEHNRLYWYRQTLGQGPEFLTYFQNEAQLEKSRLLSDRFSAERPKGSFSTLEIQRTEQGDSAMYLCASSLYRTYEQYFGPGTRLTVT.

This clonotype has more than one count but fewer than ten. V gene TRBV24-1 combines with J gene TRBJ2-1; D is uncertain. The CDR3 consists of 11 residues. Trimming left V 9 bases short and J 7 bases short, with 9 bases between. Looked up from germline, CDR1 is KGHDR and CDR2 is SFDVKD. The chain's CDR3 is CATAFGNEQFF. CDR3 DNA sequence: TGTGCCACCGCCTTCGGGAATGAGCAGTTCTTC.

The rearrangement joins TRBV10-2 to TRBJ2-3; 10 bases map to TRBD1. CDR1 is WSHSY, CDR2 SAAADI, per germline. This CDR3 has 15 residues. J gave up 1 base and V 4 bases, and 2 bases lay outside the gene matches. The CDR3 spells CASSGGTGGTDTQYF. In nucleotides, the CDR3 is TGCGCCAGCAGTGGCGGGACAGGGGGCACAGATACGCAGTATTTT.

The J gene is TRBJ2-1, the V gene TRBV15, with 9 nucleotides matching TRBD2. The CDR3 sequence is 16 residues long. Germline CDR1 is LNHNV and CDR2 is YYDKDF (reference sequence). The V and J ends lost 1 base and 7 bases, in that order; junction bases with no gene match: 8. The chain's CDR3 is CATSRARGRARNEQFF. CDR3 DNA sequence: TGTGCCACCAGCAGAGCCCGCGGGAGGGCTCGGAATGAGCAGTTCTTC.

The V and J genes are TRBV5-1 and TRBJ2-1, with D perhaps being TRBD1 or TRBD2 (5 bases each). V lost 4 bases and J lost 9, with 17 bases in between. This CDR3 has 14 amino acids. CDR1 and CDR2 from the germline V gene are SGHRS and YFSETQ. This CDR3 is CASSQGGPDGEQFF. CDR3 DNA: TGCGCCAGCAGCCAGGGCGGGCCCGACGGTGAGCAGTTCTTC.

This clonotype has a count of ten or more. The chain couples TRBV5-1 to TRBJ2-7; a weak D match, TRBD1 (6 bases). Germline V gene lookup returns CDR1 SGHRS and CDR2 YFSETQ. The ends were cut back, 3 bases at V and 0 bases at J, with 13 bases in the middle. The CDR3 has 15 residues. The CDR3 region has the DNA TGCGCCAGCAGCTCTTACCCACAGGGCTCCTACGAGCAGTACTTC. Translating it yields CASSSYPQGSYEQYF.

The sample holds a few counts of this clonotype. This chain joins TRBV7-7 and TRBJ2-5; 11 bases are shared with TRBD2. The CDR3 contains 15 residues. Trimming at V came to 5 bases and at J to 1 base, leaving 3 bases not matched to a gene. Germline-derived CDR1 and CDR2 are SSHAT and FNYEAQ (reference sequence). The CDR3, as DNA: TGTGCCAGCAGCCCTCTAGCGGGAGGCCAAGAGACCCAGTACTTC. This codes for CASSPLAGGQETQYF.

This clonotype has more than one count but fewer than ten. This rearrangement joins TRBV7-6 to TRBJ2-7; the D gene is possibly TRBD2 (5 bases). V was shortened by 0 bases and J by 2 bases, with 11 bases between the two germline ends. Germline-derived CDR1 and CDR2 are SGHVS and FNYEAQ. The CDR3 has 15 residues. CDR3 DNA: TGTGCCAGCAGCTTAGCGGGGAGTGGGGCCTACGAGCAGTACTTC. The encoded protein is CASSLAGSGAYEQYF.

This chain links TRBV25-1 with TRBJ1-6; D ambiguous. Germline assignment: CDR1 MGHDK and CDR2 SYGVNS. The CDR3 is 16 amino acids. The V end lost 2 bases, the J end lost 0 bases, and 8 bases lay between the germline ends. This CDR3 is CASSESGSSYNSPLHF. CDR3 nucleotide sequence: TGTGCCAGCAGTGAAAGTGGGAGCTCCTATAATTCACCCCTCCACTTT.

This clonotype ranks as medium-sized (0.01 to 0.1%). The CDR3 region has the DNA TGTGCCAGTACCGTCGGGAGCTCCTACAATGAGCAGTTCTTC. Translation gives CASTVGSSYNEQFF. The chain employs TRBV19 and TRBJ2-1; maybe TRBD2 (6 bases). This CDR3 is built from 14 residues. Trimming removed 7 bases from V and 0 bases from J, with 10 bases in between. Germline-derived CDR1 and CDR2 are LNHDA and SQIVND (reference sequence).

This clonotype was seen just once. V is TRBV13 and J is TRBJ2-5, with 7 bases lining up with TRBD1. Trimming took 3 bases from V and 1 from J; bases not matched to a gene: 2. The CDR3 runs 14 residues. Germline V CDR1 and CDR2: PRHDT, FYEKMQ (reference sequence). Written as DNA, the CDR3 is TGTGCCAGCAGCTTCCGGGACAGCCAAGAGACCCAGTACTTC. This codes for CASSFRDSQETQYF.

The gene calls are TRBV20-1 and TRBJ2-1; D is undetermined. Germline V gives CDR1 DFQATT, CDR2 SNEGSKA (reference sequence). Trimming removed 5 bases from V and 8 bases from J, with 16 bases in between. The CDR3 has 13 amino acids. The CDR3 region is CSAYRMTSDEQFF. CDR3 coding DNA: TGCAGTGCTTACCGGATGACGAGCGATGAGCAGTTCTTC.

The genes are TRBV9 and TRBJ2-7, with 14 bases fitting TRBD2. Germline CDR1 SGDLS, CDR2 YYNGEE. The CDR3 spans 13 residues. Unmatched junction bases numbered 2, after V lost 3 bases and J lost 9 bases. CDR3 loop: CASSAGTSGRQYF. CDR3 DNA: TGTGCCAGCAGCGCCGGGACTAGCGGGAGGCAGTACTTC. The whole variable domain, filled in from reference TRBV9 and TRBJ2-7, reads DSGVTQTPKHLITATGQRVTLRCSPRSGDLSVYWYQQSLDQGLQFLIQYYNGEERAKGNILERFSAQQFPDLHSELNLSSLELGDSALYFCASSAGTSGRQYFGPGTRLTVT.

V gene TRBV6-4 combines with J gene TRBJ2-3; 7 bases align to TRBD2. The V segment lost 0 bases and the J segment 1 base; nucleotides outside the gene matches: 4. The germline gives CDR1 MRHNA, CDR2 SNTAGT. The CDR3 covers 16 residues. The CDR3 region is CASSDSKAGRTDTQYF. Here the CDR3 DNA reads TGTGCCAGCAGTGACTCGAAAGCGGGGCGCACAGATACGCAGTATTTT.